Below are 32 T cell receptor beta chains sequenced from a single sample in a study of beta chain features in type 1 diabetes. Sequencing targeted expressed TCRB transcripts, as all isolated RNA had been reverse transcribed. Using immunoSEQ multiplex PCR, the repertoire was profiled, and TCRdb retains in-frame clones only, with some absent. The table has about 320,000 clones, 12% to 15% seen once; the top ten hold 5.5% to 7.5%. Input material: central memory CD4+ T cells from blood. The source is a man aged 30-40 years in good health.

This clone was seen at least ten times. The genes are TRBV19 and TRBJ2-1; 9 bases are shared with TRBD2. The CDR3 consists of 14 residues. CDR1 LNHDA and CDR2 SQIVND come from the germline V gene (reference sequence). Trimming removed 4 bases from V and 8 bases from J; junction bases left unmatched: 6. The CDR3 loop is CASSRRTSVHEQFF. In DNA form, the CDR3 reads TGTGCCAGTAGTAGAAGGACTAGCGTGCATGAGCAGTTCTTC.

There are a few counts of this clone. This sequence joins TRBV19 and TRBJ1-1, with D hard to call. The CDR3 spans 13 residues. Germline-derived CDR1 and CDR2 are LNHDA and SQIVND (reference sequence). Trimming left V 6 bases short and J 1 base short, with 9 bases between. Here the CDR3 reads CASRTDGNTEAFF. The CDR3 coding sequence is TGTGCCAGTAGGACGGACGGGAACACTGAAGCTTTCTTT.

This clone has just a few counts. The CDR3 sequence is CASSFSYNEQFF. CDR3 in DNA: TGTGCCAGCAGCTTTTCCTACAATGAGCAGTTCTTC. The rearrangement uses TRBV11-3 and TRBJ2-1; D unresolved. Germline V lookup: CDR1 SGHNT, CDR2 YENEEA. The CDR3 is 12 residues long. V lost 3 bases, J lost 1 base, and 1 base lay in between.

The chain employs TRBV14 and TRBJ1-2; tentatively, D is TRBD1 (5 bases). CDR1 and CDR2 from the germline V gene are SGHDN and FVKESK. V was shortened by 4 bases and J by 4 bases, with 10 bases between the two germline ends. The length of the CDR3 is 13 residues. The CDR3 loop is CASSPDKLYGYTF. CDR3 DNA sequence: TGTGCCAGCAGCCCGGACAAACTCTATGGCTACACCTTC.

The table lists this clone with a few counts. The chain links TRBV7-8 to TRBJ2-4; a possible D gene is TRBD1 (5 bases). Germline CDR1 and CDR2: SGHVS and FQNEAQ. The V and J ends lost 1 base and 9 bases respectively, with 13 bases between them. The CDR3 covers 14 residues. Here the CDR3 reads CASSLEQARGIQYF. The CDR3 DNA reads TGTGCCAGCAGCTTAGAACAGGCCAGAGGCATTCAGTACTTC.

The V and J genes are TRBV5-1 and TRBJ1-5, with D possibly being TRBD1 (6 bases). CDR3 length: 15 amino acids. CDR1 and CDR2 (germline): SGHRS, YFSETQ. V was cut by 3 bases and J by 2 bases, with 12 bases left in between. The CDR3: CASSWGGVGNQPQHF. CDR3 nucleotide sequence: TGCGCCAGCAGCTGGGGGGGCGTCGGCAATCAGCCCCAGCATTTT.

The table lists this clone with a few counts. V is TRBV7-2 and J is TRBJ2-5; 8 nucleotides align to TRBD2. The CDR3 contains 15 residues. J lost 5 bases, V lost 5 bases, and 10 bases had no gene match. CDR1 SGHTA and CDR2 FQGNSA come from the germline V gene. In DNA, the CDR3 is TGTGCCAGCAGCCCTCAAGCGGGAGTGTTTGAGACCCAGTACTTC. It specifies CASSPQAGVFETQYF.

The rearrangement uses TRBV12-5 and TRBJ1-1; D call uncertain. The V gene's germline CDR1 is LGHNT and CDR2 FRNRAP. V was cut by 2 bases and J by 4 bases, with 11 bases left in between. This CDR3 comprises 14 residues. In nucleotides, the CDR3 is TGTGCTAGTGGTTTGTCTTCTCTTGGCACTGAAGCTTTCTTT. Translated: CASGLSSLGTEAFF.

V and J are TRBV5-4 and TRBJ1-2; the D is unclear. There are 17 residues in the CDR3. V lost 0 bases to trimming and J lost 3 bases, with 18 bases between them. The germline V gene has CDR1 SGHNT and CDR2 YYREEE (reference sequence). The DNA of the CDR3 is TGTGCCAGCAGCTTGGAATTAGCCACGCGAGGTGACTATGGCTACACCTTC. Its protein is CASSLELATRGDYGYTF.

This rearrangement joins TRBV5-4 to TRBJ2-1; 10 positions agree with TRBD2. CDR3 length equals 15 residues. Looked up from germline, CDR1 is SGHNT and CDR2 is YYREEE (reference sequence). The trim removed 4 bases at V and 6 bases at J, leaving 7 bases unmatched. The CDR3 sequence: CASSGAGGPLNEQFF. CDR3 in DNA: TGTGCCAGCAGCGGAGCGGGGGGGCCTCTCAATGAGCAGTTCTTC.

The J gene is TRBJ1-2, the V gene TRBV6-5; D might be TRBD1 (6 bases). The CDR3 extends over 14 amino acids. CDR1 is MNHEY and CDR2 is SVGAGI in the germline V gene. V gave up 7 bases and J gave up 5 bases, with 17 bases separating them. CDR3 region: CASTNRDNGYGYTF. CDR3 coding DNA: TGTGCCAGCACCAACCGGGACAATGGATATGGCTACACCTTC.

This clone was counted between two and nine times. The V and J genes are TRBV5-1 and TRBJ2-7; 8 nucleotides line up with TRBD2. Germline CDR1 reads SGHRS; CDR2 reads YFSETQ. V shed 1 base, J shed 5 bases, and the junction held 5 bases outside the gene matches. The CDR3 is made up of 14 amino acids. CDR3 DNA: TGCGCCAGCAGCTTGTCCGGGGGGGCCCACGAGCAGTACTTC. This encodes CASSLSGGAHEQYF.

This clone was seen a handful of times. The chain joins TRBV19 to TRBJ2-5; no reliable D call. V was pared by 8 bases and J by 4 bases, with 14 bases between. Germline CDR1 LNHDA, CDR2 SQIVND (reference sequence). The CDR3 totals 13 residues. The chain's CDR3 is CASGTDLGETQYF. The CDR3 DNA reads TGTGCCAGTGGTACGGACCTCGGAGAGACCCAGTACTTC.

This clone came up a few times. The chain uses TRBV6-5 and TRBJ2-7, with D unresolved. The V gene lost 4 bases and the J gene lost 3 bases, with 16 bases spanning the gap. The CDR3 loop spans 15 amino acids. Germline V lookup: CDR1 MNHEY, CDR2 SVGAGI. The CDR3 nucleotides are TGTGCCAGCAGTTCTTCTCGCAGGACCCACTACGAGCAGTACTTC. It is translated as CASSSSRRTHYEQYF.

The CDR3 spells CASSETSVDYEQYF. DNA for the CDR3: TGTGCCAGCAGCGAAACCTCGGTGGACTACGAGCAGTACTTC. The V gene is TRBV7-2, the J gene TRBJ2-7; D is uncertain. The CDR3 is 14 residues long. The germline gives CDR1 SGHTA, CDR2 FQGNSA. Trimming pared 5 bases from V and 3 bases from J, leaving 14 bases between. The full variable domain, rest sourced from reference TRBV7-2 and TRBJ2-7, is GAGVSQSPSNKVTEKGKDVELRCDPISGHTALYWYRQSLGQGLEFLIYFQGNSAPDKSGLPSDRFSAERTGGSVSTLTIQRTQQEDSAVYLCASSETSVDYEQYFGPGTRLTVT.

The chain is built from TRBV6-1 and TRBJ1-3; perhaps TRBD1 as D (6 bases). CDR1 is MNHNS and CDR2 is SASEGT in the germline V gene. V lost 8 bases and J lost 0, with 11 bases in between. The CDR3 extends over 14 amino acids. CDR3 in amino acids: CASGGTLSGNTIYF. CDR3 bases: TGTGCCAGCGGGGGGACACTCTCTGGAAACACCATATATTTT.

Only a few counts were recorded for this clone. The rearrangement joins TRBV7-9 to TRBJ2-1; D not resolved. CDR1 and CDR2 from the germline V gene are SEHNR and FQNEAQ (reference sequence). The CDR3 runs 13 residues. Trimming took 6 bases from V and 7 from J, leaving 13 bases between them. The CDR3 DNA sequence: TGTGCCAGCAGTTACTGGGCAGAAAATGAGCAGTTCTTC. Translated: CASSYWAENEQFF. The entire variable domain, with the rest obtained from reference TRBV7-9 and TRBJ2-1, is as follows: DTGVSQNPRHKITKRGQNVTFRCDPISEHNRLYWYRQTLGQGPEFLTYFQNEAQLEKSRLLSDRFSAERPKGSFSTLEIQRTEQGDSAMYLCASSYWAENEQFFGPGTRLTVL.

This clone has just a few counts. The V call is TRBV5-6, the J call TRBJ2-3; perhaps D is TRBD1 or TRBD2 (5 bases each). The CDR3 spans 15 residues. Deletions cut 4 bases from V and 1 base from J, with 13 bases between. The germline V gene encodes CDR1 SGHDT and CDR2 YYEEEE. The CDR3 sequence is CASSRDPVGTDTQYF. The CDR3 DNA follows: TGTGCCAGCAGCCGGGACCCCGTGGGCACAGATACGCAGTATTTT.

This clone has a handful of counts. The genes are TRBV11-2 and TRBJ2-5; D possibly corresponds to TRBD2 (6 bases). This CDR3 spans 15 amino acids. The V end lost 0 bases, the J end lost 5 bases, and 13 bases lay between the germline ends. CDR1 is SGHAT and CDR2 is FQNNGV in the germline V gene. In DNA form, the CDR3 reads TGTGCCAGCAGCTTAGATCGGAGGGTCCTGGAGACCCAGTACTTC. Protein product: CASSLDRRVLETQYF.

In its sample, this clone was seen a few times. The gene calls are TRBV15 and TRBJ2-1; unclear D gene. The length of the CDR3 is 13 residues. CDR1 and CDR2 (germline): LNHNV, YYDKDF (reference sequence). With 0 bases removed from V and 9 bases from J, the gap between germline ends came to 9 bases. The CDR3 spells CATSRDDVGEQFF. As DNA, the CDR3 is TGTGCCACCAGCAGAGATGACGTGGGTGAGCAGTTCTTC.

This clone turned up a few times. The chain combines TRBV28 with TRBJ2-5; D not resolved. The CDR3 contains 14 residues. Germline CDR1 MDHEN, CDR2 SYDVKM. Deletions cut 5 bases from V and 5 bases from J, with 15 bases between. The CDR3 region has the DNA TGTGCCAGCAGTACACCCACTTACCGGGAGACCCAGTACTTC. This encodes CASSTPTYRETQYF.

The chain joins TRBV5-1 to TRBJ1-6; the match to TRBD1 covers 8 bases. This CDR3 is built from 16 residues. J lost 7 bases, V lost 4 bases, and 10 bases had no gene match. Germline V CDR1 and CDR2: SGHRS, YFSETQ. CDR3 in amino acids: CASSPGLRTGNSPLHF. The CDR3 DNA is TGCGCCAGCAGCCCGGGATTAAGGACAGGGAATTCACCCCTCCACTTT.

In this sample, this clone turned up many times. The gene calls are TRBV5-6 and TRBJ2-2; 10 positions agree with TRBD2. Looked up from germline, CDR1 is SGHDT and CDR2 is YYEEEE. The J segment lost 0 bases and the V segment lost 5 bases, leaving 1 base of the junction unmatched. There are 15 residues in the CDR3. Here the CDR3 DNA reads TGTGCCAGCAGAGCGGGAGGGACGAACACCGGGGAGCTGTTTTTT. Translation: CASRAGGTNTGELFF. Using reference TRBV5-6 and TRBJ2-2 for the parts outside the CDR3, the full variable domain is DAGVTQSPTHLIKTRGQQVTLRCSPKSGHDTVSWYQQALGQGPQFIFQYYEEEERQRGNFPDRFSGHQFPNYSSELNVNALLLGDSALYLCASRAGGTNTGELFFGEGSRLTVL.

V gene TRBV14 combines with J gene TRBJ2-3; TRBD2 might be the D (5 bases). Germline lookup yields CDR1 SGHDN and CDR2 FVKESK. The CDR3 loop spans 14 amino acids. Trimming removed 3 bases from V and 3 bases from J, with 10 bases in between. The CDR3 is CASSQLASTDTQYF. The CDR3 region has the DNA TGTGCCAGCAGCCAGTTAGCGTCGACAGATACGCAGTATTTT.

This clone was found a few times. The V and J genes are TRBV10-3 and TRBJ2-2, with no clear D. The CDR3 spans 12 residues. Germline-derived CDR1 and CDR2 are ENHRY and SYGVKD. V dropped 10 bases and J dropped 7 bases, with 13 bases sitting between them. The DNA for the CDR3 is TGTGCCAACAGCCCTGGGGACGGGGAGCTGTTTTTT. The encoded protein is CANSPGDGELFF.

The rearrangement links TRBV5-1 to TRBJ1-5; D might be TRBD1 (6 bases). Per germline, CDR1 SGHRS and CDR2 YFSETQ. The CDR3 is 14 amino acids. Trimming cost V 2 bases and J 1 base, with 7 bases left between them. In DNA, the CDR3 is TGCGCCAGCAGCTTAACAGGGAGCAATCAGCCCCAGCATTTT. It yields the protein CASSLTGSNQPQHF.

CDR3 bases: TGTGCCAGCAGCGAAAGCGGGGGCGCCTACGAGCAGTACTTC. Protein sequence: CASSESGGAYEQYF. The genes are TRBV7-9 and TRBJ2-7; TRBD2 matches at 8 bases. V was clipped by 5 bases and J by 2 bases; unmatched bases: 5. Germline-derived CDR1 and CDR2 are SEHNR and FQNEAQ (reference sequence). The CDR3 sequence is 14 residues long. The full variable domain, with the rest looked up from reference TRBV7-9 and TRBJ2-7, is DTGVSQNPRHKITKRGQNVTFRCDPISEHNRLYWYRQTLGQGPEFLTYFQNEAQLEKSRLLSDRFSAERPKGSFSTLEIQRTEQGDSAMYLCASSESGGAYEQYFGPGTRLTVT.

J is TRBJ2-2 and V is TRBV7-8, with D perhaps TRBD2 (5 bases). The CDR3 totals 15 residues. The V and J ends lost 7 bases and 1 base respectively, with 13 bases between them. CDR1 is SGHVS and CDR2 is FQNEAQ in the germline V gene. The CDR3 here is CASIPTRLNTGELFF. CDR3 coding DNA: TGTGCCAGCATCCCAACTAGACTGAACACCGGGGAGCTGTTTTTT.

The chain links TRBV4-2 to TRBJ2-7, with D perhaps matching TRBD2 (5 bases). The CDR3 is 14 residues long. The V gene's germline CDR1 is LGHNA and CDR2 YNFKEQ. With 1 base removed from V and 2 bases from J, the gap between germline ends came to 9 bases. The CDR3 bases are TGTGCCAGCAGCCAAGGTGTGGGAGCCTACGAGCAGTACGTC. Amino acid sequence: CASSQGVGAYEQYV.

The table lists this clone with a few counts. The chain joins TRBV4-3 to TRBJ2-6, with 7 bases fitting TRBD1. Per the germline V gene, CDR1 is LGHNA and CDR2 is YSLEER. With V trimmed by 0 bases and J by 1 base, 12 bases remained unmatched. The CDR3 sequence is 20 residues long. The CDR3 is CASSQDDVGGLGSGANVLTF. For the CDR3, the DNA is TGCGCCAGCAGCCAAGACGACGTAGGGGGCTTAGGGTCTGGGGCCAACGTCCTGACTTTC.

This clone turned up a few times. The identical CDR3 is also encoded by other nucleotide sequences in the sample. The chain links TRBV7-2 to TRBJ2-7; D gene ambiguous. Deletions cut 4 bases from V and 0 bases from J, with 7 bases between. CDR3 length equals 13 residues. Germline assignment: CDR1 SGHTA and CDR2 FQGNSA. This chain's CDR3 is CASSSSSSYEQYF. The CDR3, as DNA: TGTGCCAGCAGCTCCTCGAGCTCCTACGAGCAGTACTTC.

This clone showed up just a few times. This chain links TRBV7-9 with TRBJ1-2, with 7 bases matching TRBD1. The V segment lost 5 bases and the J segment 6 bases; nucleotides outside the gene matches: 15. The CDR3 extends over 16 amino acids. The V gene's germline CDR1 is SEHNR and CDR2 FQNEAQ (reference sequence). The CDR3 loop reads CASSPGQAIVRDGYTF. In nucleotides, the CDR3 is TGTGCCAGCAGCCCCGGACAGGCGATAGTACGAGATGGCTACACCTTC.